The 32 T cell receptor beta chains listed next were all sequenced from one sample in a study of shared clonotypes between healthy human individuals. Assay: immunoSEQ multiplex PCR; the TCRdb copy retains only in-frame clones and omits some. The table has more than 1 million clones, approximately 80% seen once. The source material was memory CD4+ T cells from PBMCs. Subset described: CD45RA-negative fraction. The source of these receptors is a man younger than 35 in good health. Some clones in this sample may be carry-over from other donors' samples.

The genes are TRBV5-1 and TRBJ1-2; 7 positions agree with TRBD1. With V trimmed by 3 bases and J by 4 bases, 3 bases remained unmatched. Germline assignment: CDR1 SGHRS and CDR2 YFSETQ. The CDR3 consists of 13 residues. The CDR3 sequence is CASSSDRVYGYTF. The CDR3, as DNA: TGCGCCAGCAGCTCAGACAGGGTCTATGGCTACACCTTC.

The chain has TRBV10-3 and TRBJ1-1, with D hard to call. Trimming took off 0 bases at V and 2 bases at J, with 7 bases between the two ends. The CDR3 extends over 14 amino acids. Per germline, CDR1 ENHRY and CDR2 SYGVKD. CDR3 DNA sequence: TGTGCCATCAGTGAGTCGTACAGCAACACTGAAGCTTTCTTT. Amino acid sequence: CAISESYSNTEAFF.

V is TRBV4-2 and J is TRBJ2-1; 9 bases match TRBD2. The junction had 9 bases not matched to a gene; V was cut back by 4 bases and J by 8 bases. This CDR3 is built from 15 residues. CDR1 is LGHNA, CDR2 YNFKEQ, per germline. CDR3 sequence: CASSRGTSRSDEQFF. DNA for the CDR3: TGTGCCAGCAGCCGGGGGACTAGCCGGTCCGATGAGCAGTTCTTC.

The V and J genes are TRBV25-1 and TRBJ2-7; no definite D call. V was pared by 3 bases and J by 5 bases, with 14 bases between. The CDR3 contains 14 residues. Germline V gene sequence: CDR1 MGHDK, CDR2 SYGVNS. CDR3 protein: CASSDPHSVNEQYF. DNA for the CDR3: TGTGCCAGCAGTGATCCCCATTCGGTCAACGAGCAGTACTTC.

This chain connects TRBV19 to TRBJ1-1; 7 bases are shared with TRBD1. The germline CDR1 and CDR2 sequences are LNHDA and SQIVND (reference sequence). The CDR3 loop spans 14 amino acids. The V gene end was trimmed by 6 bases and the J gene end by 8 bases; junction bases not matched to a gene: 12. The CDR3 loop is CASSTPQGFREAFF. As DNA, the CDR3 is TGTGCCAGTAGCACACCACAGGGGTTCCGGGAAGCTTTCTTT.

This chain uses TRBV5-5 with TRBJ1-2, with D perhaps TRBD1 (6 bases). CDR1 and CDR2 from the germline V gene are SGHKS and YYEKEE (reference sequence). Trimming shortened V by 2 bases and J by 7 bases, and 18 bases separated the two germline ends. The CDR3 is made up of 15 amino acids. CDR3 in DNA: TGTGCCAGCAGCTTATCGTTCCGGGGGCGGATTGGCTACACCTTC. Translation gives CASSLSFRGRIGYTF. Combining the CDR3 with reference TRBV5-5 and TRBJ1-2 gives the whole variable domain DAGVTQSPTHLIKTRGQQVTLRCSPISGHKSVSWYQQVLGQGPQFIFQYYEKEERGRGNFPDRFSARQFPNYSSELNVNALLLGDSALYLCASSLSFRGRIGYTFGSGTRLTVV.

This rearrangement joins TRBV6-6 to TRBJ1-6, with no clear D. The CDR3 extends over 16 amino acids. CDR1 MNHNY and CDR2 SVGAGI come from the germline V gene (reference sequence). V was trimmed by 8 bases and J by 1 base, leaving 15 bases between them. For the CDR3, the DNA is TGTGCCAGCCAAATCCTCAGAAGGTCCTATAATTCACCCCTCCACTTT. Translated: CASQILRRSYNSPLHF.

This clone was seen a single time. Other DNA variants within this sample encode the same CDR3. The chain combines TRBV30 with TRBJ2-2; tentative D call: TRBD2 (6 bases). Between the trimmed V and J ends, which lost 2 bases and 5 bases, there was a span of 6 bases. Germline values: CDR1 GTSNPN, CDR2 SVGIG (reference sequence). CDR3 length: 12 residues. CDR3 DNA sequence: TGTGCCTGGAGTCGGGGGACCGGGGAGCTGTTTTTT. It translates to CAWSRGTGELFF.

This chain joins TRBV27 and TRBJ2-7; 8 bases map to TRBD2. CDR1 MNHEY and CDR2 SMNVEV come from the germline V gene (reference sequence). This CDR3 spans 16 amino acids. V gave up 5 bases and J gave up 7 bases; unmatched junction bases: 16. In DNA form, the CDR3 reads TGTGCCAGCAGTCCCTCCCCAGCGGGAGCTGTAAGAGAGCAGTACTTC. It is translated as CASSPSPAGAVREQYF.

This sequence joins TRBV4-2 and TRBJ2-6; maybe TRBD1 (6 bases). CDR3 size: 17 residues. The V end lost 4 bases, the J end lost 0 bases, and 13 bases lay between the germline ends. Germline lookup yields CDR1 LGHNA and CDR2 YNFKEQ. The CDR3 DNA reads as TGTGCCAGCAGCCGACAGGATTGGGGCTCTGGGGCCAACGTCCTGACTTTC. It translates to CASSRQDWGSGANVLTF.

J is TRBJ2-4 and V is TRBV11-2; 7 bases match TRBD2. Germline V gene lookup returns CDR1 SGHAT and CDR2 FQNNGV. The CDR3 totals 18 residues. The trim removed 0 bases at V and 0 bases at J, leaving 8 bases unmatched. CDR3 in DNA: TGTGCCAGCAGCTTAGATCTAACCAGCGGGGTAGCCAAAAACATTCAGTACTTC. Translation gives CASSLDLTSGVAKNIQYF. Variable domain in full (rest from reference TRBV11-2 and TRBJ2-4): EAGVAQSPRYKIIEKRQSVAFWCNPISGHATLYWYQQILGQGPKLLIQFQNNGVVDDSQLPKDRFSAERLKGVDSTLKIQPAKLEDSAVYLCASSLDLTSGVAKNIQYFGAGTRLSVL.

CDR3 nucleotide sequence: TGTGCCAGCGACGCCTCGACAAGTGAAGCTTTCTTT. Its protein product is CASDASTSEAFF. This sequence joins TRBV28 and TRBJ1-1; D gene unclear. The V gene lost 8 bases and the J gene lost 7 bases, with 14 bases spanning the gap. This CDR3 has 12 amino acids. CDR1 is MDHEN and CDR2 is SYDVKM in the germline V gene.

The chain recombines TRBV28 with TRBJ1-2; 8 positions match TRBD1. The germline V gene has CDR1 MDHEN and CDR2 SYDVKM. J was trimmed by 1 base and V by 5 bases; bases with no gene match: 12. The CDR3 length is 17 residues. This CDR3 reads CASSVTGTGTLNYGYTF. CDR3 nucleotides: TGTGCCAGCAGTGTGACCGGGACAGGAACCCTTAACTATGGCTACACCTTC.

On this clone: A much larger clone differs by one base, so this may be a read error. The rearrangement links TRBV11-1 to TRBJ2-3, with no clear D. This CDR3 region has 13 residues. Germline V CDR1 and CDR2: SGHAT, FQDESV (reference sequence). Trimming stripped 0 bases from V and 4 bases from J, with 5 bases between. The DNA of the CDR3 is TGTGCCAGCAGCTTAGCGGTGGCAGATACGCAGTATTTT. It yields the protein CASSLAVADTQYF.

The CDR3: CASSTTQGGYGYTF. CDR3 sequence (DNA): TGTGCCAGCAGCACCACCCAGGGTGGCTATGGCTACACCTTC. This chain connects TRBV7-2 to TRBJ1-2; TRBD1 is a possible D gene (5 bases). The CDR3 totals 14 residues. CDR1 is SGHTA, CDR2 FQGNSA, per germline. Trimming took 5 bases from V and 4 from J, leaving 14 bases between them.

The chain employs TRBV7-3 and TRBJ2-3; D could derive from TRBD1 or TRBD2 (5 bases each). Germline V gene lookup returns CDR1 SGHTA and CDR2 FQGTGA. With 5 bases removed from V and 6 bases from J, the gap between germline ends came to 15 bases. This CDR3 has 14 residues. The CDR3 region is CASSLEGPADTQYF. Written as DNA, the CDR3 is TGTGCCAGCAGCCTCGAGGGGCCCGCGGATACGCAGTATTTT.

The CDR3 spells CSVARETLRGYTF. The CDR3 coding sequence is TGCAGCGTTGCTCGGGAGACGCTACGAGGCTACACCTTC. This chain connects TRBV29-1 to TRBJ1-2, with D unclear. Germline V gives CDR1 SQVTM, CDR2 ANQGSEA. This CDR3 is built from 13 residues. The V end lost 4 bases, the J end lost 8 bases, and 17 bases lay between the germline ends. Full variable domain (outside the CDR3, taken from reference TRBV29-1 and TRBJ1-2): SAVISQKPSRDICQRGTSLTIQCQVDSQVTMMFWYRQQPGQSLTLIATANQGSEATYESGFVIDKFPISRPNLTFSTLTVSNMSPEDSSIYLCSVARETLRGYTFGSGTRLTVV.

This chain's CDR3 is CASSLWRPRKGEQFF. For the CDR3, the DNA is TGTGCCAGCAGCTTATGGAGGCCCCGAAAGGGGGAGCAGTTCTTC. The rearrangement uses TRBV7-8 and TRBJ2-1; D is perhaps TRBD1 or TRBD2 (5 bases each). CDR1 is SGHVS and CDR2 is FQNEAQ in the germline V gene. The CDR3 loop spans 15 amino acids. Trimming removed 2 bases at V and 10 bases at J, with 18 bases between.

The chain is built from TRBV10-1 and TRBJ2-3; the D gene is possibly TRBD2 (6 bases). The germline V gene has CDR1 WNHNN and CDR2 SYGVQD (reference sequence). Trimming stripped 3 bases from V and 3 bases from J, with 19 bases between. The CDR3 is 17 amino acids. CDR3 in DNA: TGCGCCAGCAGTGATTTGGGACTGTGGAATAGTACAGATACGCAGTATTTT. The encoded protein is CASSDLGLWNSTDTQYF.

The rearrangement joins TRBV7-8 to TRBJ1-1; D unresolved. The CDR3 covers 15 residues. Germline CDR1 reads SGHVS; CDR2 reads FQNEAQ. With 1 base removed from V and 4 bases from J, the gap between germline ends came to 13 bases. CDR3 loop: CASSLVITAGTEAFF. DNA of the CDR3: TGTGCCAGCAGCTTAGTGATCACAGCGGGCACTGAAGCTTTCTTT.

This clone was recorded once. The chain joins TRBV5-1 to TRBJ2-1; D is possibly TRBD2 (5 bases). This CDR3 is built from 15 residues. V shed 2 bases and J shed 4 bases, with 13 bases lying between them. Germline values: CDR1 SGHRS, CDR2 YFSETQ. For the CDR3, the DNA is TGCGCCAGCAGCTTAGTGAGGGCCGAGTACAATGAGCAGTTCTTC. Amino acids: CASSLVRAEYNEQFF.

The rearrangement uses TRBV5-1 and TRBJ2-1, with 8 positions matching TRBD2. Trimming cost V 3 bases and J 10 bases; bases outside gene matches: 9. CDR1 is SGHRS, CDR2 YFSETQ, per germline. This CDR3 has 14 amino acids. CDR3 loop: CASSSRGDPQEQFF. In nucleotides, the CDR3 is TGCGCCAGCAGCTCGCGGGGGGACCCCCAGGAGCAGTTCTTC.

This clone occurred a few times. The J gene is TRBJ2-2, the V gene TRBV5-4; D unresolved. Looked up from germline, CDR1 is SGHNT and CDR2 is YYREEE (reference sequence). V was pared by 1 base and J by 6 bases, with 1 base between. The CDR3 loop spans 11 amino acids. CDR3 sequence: CASSLPGELFF. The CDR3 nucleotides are TGTGCCAGCAGCTTGCCCGGGGAGCTGTTTTTT.

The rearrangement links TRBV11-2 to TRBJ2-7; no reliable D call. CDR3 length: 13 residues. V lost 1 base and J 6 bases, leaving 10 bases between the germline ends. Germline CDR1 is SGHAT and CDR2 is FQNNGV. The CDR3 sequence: CASSLARRREQYF. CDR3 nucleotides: TGTGCCAGCAGCTTAGCGCGCCGCCGCGAGCAGTACTTC.

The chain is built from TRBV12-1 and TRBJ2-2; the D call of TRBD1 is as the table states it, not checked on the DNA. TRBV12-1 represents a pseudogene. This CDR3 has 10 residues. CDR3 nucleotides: TGTGCCAGCCCAGCCGGGGAGCTGTTTTTT. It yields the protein CASPAGELFF.

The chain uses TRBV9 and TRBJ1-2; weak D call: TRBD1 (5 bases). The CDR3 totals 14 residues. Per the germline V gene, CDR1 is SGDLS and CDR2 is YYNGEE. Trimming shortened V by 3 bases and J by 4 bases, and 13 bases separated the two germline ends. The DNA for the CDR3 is TGTGCCAGCAGCGCCACCGGGACGGCCTATGGCTACACCTTC. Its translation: CASSATGTAYGYTF.

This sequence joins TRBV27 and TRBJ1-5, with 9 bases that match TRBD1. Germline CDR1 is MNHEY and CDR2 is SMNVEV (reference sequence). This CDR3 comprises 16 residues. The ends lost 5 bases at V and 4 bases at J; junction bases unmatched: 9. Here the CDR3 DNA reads TGTGCCAGCAGTCCCCACACAGGGGGCCCTAATCAGCCCCAGCATTTT. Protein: CASSPHTGGPNQPQHF.

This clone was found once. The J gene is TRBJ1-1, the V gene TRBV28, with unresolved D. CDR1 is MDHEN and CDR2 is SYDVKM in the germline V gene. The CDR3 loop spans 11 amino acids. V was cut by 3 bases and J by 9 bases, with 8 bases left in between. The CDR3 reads CASSFGGKAFF. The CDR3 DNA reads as TGTGCCAGCAGTTTCGGTGGGAAAGCTTTCTTT.

The CDR3 is CASSERTDSQYF. The CDR3 DNA sequence: TGTGCCAGCAGTGAGCGGACGGATTCCCAGTACTTC. This rearrangement joins TRBV28 to TRBJ2-7; TRBD2 might be the D (5 bases). CDR3 length: 12 residues. CDR1 is MDHEN, CDR2 SYDVKM, per germline. V dropped 5 bases and J dropped 10 bases, with 15 bases sitting between them. The variable domain in full, completed from reference TRBV28 and TRBJ2-7, reads DVKVTQSSRYLVKRTGEKVFLECVQDMDHENMFWYRQDPGLGLRLIYFSYDVKMKEKGDIPEGYSVSREKKERFSLILESASTNQTSMYLCASSERTDSQYFGPGTRLTVT.

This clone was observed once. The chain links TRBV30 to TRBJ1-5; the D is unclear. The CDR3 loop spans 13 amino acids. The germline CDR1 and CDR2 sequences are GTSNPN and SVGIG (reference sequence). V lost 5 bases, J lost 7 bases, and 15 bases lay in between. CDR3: CAWAQLGGQPQHF. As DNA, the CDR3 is TGTGCCTGGGCACAGCTGGGCGGACAGCCCCAGCATTTT.

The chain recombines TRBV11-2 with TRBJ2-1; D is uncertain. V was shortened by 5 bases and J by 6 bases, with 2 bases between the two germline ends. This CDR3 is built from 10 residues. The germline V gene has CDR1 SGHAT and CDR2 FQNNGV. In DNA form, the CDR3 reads TGTGCCAGCAGCACCAATGAGCAGTTCTTC. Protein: CASSTNEQFF.

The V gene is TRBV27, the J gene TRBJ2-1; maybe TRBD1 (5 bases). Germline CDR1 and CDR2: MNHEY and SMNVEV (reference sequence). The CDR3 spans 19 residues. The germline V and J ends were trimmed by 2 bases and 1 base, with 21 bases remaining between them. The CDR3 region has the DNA TGTGCCAGCAGTTTAAGGGGCCCCTCCGGCACACAATCCTACAATGAGCAGTTCTTC. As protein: CASSLRGPSGTQSYNEQFF.